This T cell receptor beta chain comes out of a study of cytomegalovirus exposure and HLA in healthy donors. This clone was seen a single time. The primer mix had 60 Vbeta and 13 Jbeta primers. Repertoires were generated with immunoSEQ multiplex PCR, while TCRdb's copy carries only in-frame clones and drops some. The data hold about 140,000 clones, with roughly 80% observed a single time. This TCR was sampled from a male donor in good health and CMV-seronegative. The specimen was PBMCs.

The chain's CDR3 is CASSLGQGLRAEKLFF. CDR3 nucleotide sequence: TGTGCCAGCAGCCTAGGACAGGGGCTCCGAGCTGAAAAACTGTTTTTT. The chain carries TRBV28 and TRBJ1-4; 9 bases align to TRBD1. After removal of 6 bases from V and 7 bases from J, the junction contained 12 bases not matched to a gene. The CDR3 spans 16 residues. Germline CDR1 and CDR2: MDHEN and SYDVKM.